Listed below are T cell receptor beta chains from one sample, sequenced in a study of blood T cell repertoires in COVID-19. TCRdb keeps only in-frame clones here, not all; method: immunoSEQ multiplex PCR. The sample contains roughly 200,000 clones, 60% to 85% of which appear only once. Sequenced material: peripheral blood. The origin of the receptors is a woman between 65 and 79 years old with acute or convalescent COVID-19. CDR3s leave out the opening cysteine and the closing phenylalanine or tryptophan.

>TRBV28|TRBJ2-5
ASTTPRTGETQY
>TRBV18|TRBJ1-5
ASSPPGYNQPQH
>TRBV2|TRBJ2-1
ASSYLGIAGDNNEQF
>TRBV3-1/TRBV3-2|TRBJ1-2
ASSQGLSGRDYGYT
>TRBV9|TRBJ2-7
ASSRGASGSYEQY
>TRBV5-1|TRBJ2-2
ASSWGQVNTGELF
>TRBV28|TRBJ1-4
ASSLRQGDEKLF
>TRBV5-4|TRBJ2-5
ASSPERAQGTQY
>TRBV24-1|TRBJ2-5
ATSGWEGQETQY
>TRBV20-1|TRBJ1-5
SASGQQGAGNQPQH
>TRBV5-4|TRBJ2-5
ASSSGTSGQQETQY
>TRBV5-1|TRBJ2-3
ASSLAVGVSTDTQY
>TRBV5-4|TRBJ2-3
ASSSSPGLAGVTDTQY
>TRBV7-6|TRBJ2-7
ASSRPGTAQY
>TRBV7-8|TRBJ2-3
ASSSQTPDTQY
>TRBV6-1|TRBJ2-7
ASSEDGEEEY
>TRBV19|TRBJ2-3
ASSIFPSLSTDTQY
>TRBV5-1|TRBJ2-5
ASSPPGLRETQY
>TRBV15|TRBJ1-2
ATSRENRGGYGYT
>TRBV28|TRBJ1-2
ASSPIRGRQGRGGYI
>TRBV30|TRBJ2-1
AWSPKGLAGNEQF
>TRBV5-4|TRBJ2-2
ASSLTSGRGTGELF
>TRBV5-4|TRBJ2-1
ASSSIEREHEQF
>TRBV11-3|TRBJ2-1
ASSLQGGWGNEQF
>TRBV7-2|TRBJ1-4
ASSPLLGQGDRNEKLF
>TRBV2|TRBJ2-1
ASSEQGTLNNEQF
>TRBV9|TRBJ2-2
ASSVRTGELF
>TRBV14|TRBJ2-5
ASSQALAGLETQY
>TRBV11-3|TRBJ2-2
ASSLYSTRGNTGELF
>TRBV27|TRBJ2-1
ASTLLAGQYNEQF
>TRBV28|TRBJ1-5
ASSSPDRNSWNQPQH